These 16 T cell receptor beta chains came from one sample sequenced in a study of blood T cell repertoires in COVID-19. TCRdb keeps only in-frame clones here, not all; method: immunoSEQ multiplex PCR. Of about 98,000 clones in the sample, approximately 86% were seen once. What was sequenced was peripheral blood. Receptor source: a man aged 45 to 65 with active or convalescent COVID-19.

The V and J genes are TRBV28 and TRBJ1-2; D call uncertain. Germline CDR1 reads MDHEN; CDR2 reads SYDVKM. The CDR3 length is 12 residues. Trimming removed 3 bases from V and 4 bases from J, with 6 bases in between. In DNA form, the CDR3 reads TGTGCCAGCAGTTTTGTCAGCTATGGCTACACCTTC. Protein product: CASSFVSYGYTF.

The CDR3 here is CSVASRDRGEKLFF. CDR3 nucleotides: TGCAGCGTCGCTAGCCGGGACAGGGGTGAAAAACTGTTTTTT. This sequence joins TRBV29-1 and TRBJ1-4; 10 bases are a match to TRBD1. The germline V gene encodes CDR1 SQVTM and CDR2 ANQGSEA. This CDR3 comprises 14 residues. V lost 6 bases and J lost 7; bases outside the gene matches: 8.

This chain uses TRBV5-4 with TRBJ2-1, with D hard to call. The CDR3 spans 11 residues. Trimming took off 2 bases at V and 10 bases at J, with 7 bases between the two ends. Germline-derived CDR1 and CDR2 are SGHNT and YYREEE (reference sequence). CDR3 sequence reads: CASSFDSEQFF. The DNA of the CDR3 is TGTGCCAGCAGCTTTGATAGCGAGCAGTTCTTC.

CDR3 in DNA: TGTGCCAGCAGTTCGAGAACGGGGGTAGTAGATACGCAGTATTTT. Its translation: CASSSRTGVVDTQYF. The gene calls are TRBV28 and TRBJ2-3, with a possible D match to TRBD2 (6 bases). The CDR3 loop spans 15 amino acids. With 4 bases removed from V and 5 bases from J, the gap between germline ends came to 16 bases. In germline, CDR1 is MDHEN, CDR2 SYDVKM.

This chain uses TRBV7-6 with TRBJ2-7; TRBD2 might be the D (5 bases). This CDR3 is built from 15 residues. Looked up from germline, CDR1 is SGHVS and CDR2 is FNYEAQ. V dropped 5 bases and J dropped 5 bases, with 19 bases sitting between them. Here the CDR3 reads CASSLLSASEDEQYF. The CDR3 DNA follows: TGTGCCAGCAGCCTCTTATCGGCCTCGGAGGACGAGCAGTACTTC.

The chain has TRBV7-2 and TRBJ2-3; 8 positions match TRBD2. Unmatched junction bases numbered 10, after V lost 2 bases and J lost 6 bases. CDR3 length: 16 amino acids. From germline, CDR1 is SGHTA and CDR2 FQGNSA. The CDR3 DNA is TGTGCCAGCAGCTTACTTGCGGGGGGTCTTCTCGATACGCAGTATTTT. Translation gives CASSLLAGGLLDTQYF. Complete variable domain (other parts from reference TRBV7-2 and TRBJ2-3): GAGVSQSPSNKVTEKGKDVELRCDPISGHTALYWYRQSLGQGLEFLIYFQGNSAPDKSGLPSDRFSAERTGGSVSTLTIQRTQQEDSAVYLCASSLLAGGLLDTQYFGPGTRLTVL.

The V call is TRBV23-1, the J call TRBJ2-7; TRBD2 matches 8 bases. TRBV23-1 is treated as an ORF (open reading frame) with a function not yet certain. J lost 3 bases, V lost 7 bases, and 17 bases had no gene match. This CDR3 is 17 amino acids long. The chain's CDR3 is CASTPGGGLFTFYEQYV. Written as DNA, the CDR3 is TGCGCCAGCACCCCGGGGGGGGGCCTCTTCACGTTCTACGAGCAGTACGTC.

The chain joins TRBV18 to TRBJ1-4; TRBD1 aligns across 10 bases. V shed 1 base, J shed 7 bases, and the junction held 0 bases outside the gene matches. The CDR3 has 14 amino acids. Germline lookup yields CDR1 KGHSH and CDR2 LQKENI. The CDR3 DNA follows: TGTGCCAGCTCACCACGGGACAGGGGTGAAAAACTGTTTTTT. Its protein is CASSPRDRGEKLFF.

The J gene is TRBJ2-2, the V gene TRBV4-2; 8 nucleotides line up with TRBD1. The CDR3 loop spans 15 amino acids. The V segment lost 4 bases and the J segment 5 bases; nucleotides outside the gene matches: 6. Germline V gene data show CDR1 as LGHNA and CDR2 as YNFKEQ. CDR3: CASSLPGQATGELFF. The DNA for the CDR3 is TGTGCCAGCAGCCTGCCGGGACAGGCAACCGGGGAGCTGTTTTTT.

The genes are TRBV3-1 (or the pseudogene TRBV3-2) and TRBJ1-2; D unclear. This CDR3 is 15 amino acids long. Per germline, CDR1 LGHDT and CDR2 YNNKEL (reference sequence). Deletions cut 1 base from V and 0 bases from J, with 9 bases between. The CDR3 spells CASSQGPGSNYGYTF. The CDR3 DNA is TGTGCCAGCAGCCAAGGGCCAGGCTCTAACTATGGCTACACCTTC.

This clone was detected a few times. This chain connects TRBV19 to TRBJ2-2; D possibly corresponds to TRBD2 (6 bases). The CDR3 runs 15 residues. The V end lost 9 bases, the J end lost 0 bases, and 14 bases lay between the germline ends. Germline-derived CDR1 and CDR2 are LNHDA and SQIVND (reference sequence). The CDR3, as DNA: TGTGCCAGCAATCTCTGGGGGGCGAACACCGGGGAGCTGTTTTTT. Amino acid sequence: CASNLWGANTGELFF.

The J gene is TRBJ1-2, the V gene TRBV2; 9 nucleotides agree with TRBD1. The CDR3 is made up of 13 amino acids. Per germline, CDR1 SNHLY and CDR2 FYNNEI. V shed 6 bases and J 4 bases; nucleotides not matched to a gene: 3. The CDR3 coding sequence is TGTGCCAGCAGGGGACAGGGTTCCTATGGCTACACCTTC. It encodes CASRGQGSYGYTF.

This clone has a handful of counts. The rearrangement uses TRBV18 and TRBJ2-1, with TRBD2 identical over 11 bases. J gave up 2 bases and V 6 bases, and 6 bases lay outside the gene matches. There are 16 residues in the CDR3. Germline lookup yields CDR1 KGHSH and CDR2 LQKENI. DNA of the CDR3: TGTGCCAGCTCGCTTAGCGGGGGGGTCCCCTACAATGAGCAGTTCTTC. Encoded protein: CASSLSGGVPYNEQFF.

The chain links TRBV30 to TRBJ2-5; D perhaps matches TRBD2 (7 bases). The CDR3 covers 16 residues. Germline V gene data show CDR1 as GTSNPN and CDR2 as SVGIG (reference sequence). The ends were cut back, 4 bases at V and 1 base at J, with 19 bases in the middle. The chain's CDR3 is CAWKVSGGGPQETQYF. Written as DNA, the CDR3 is TGTGCCTGGAAGGTCTCTGGGGGGGGCCCCCAAGAGACCCAGTACTTC.

This clone appeared once. The V and J genes are TRBV2 and TRBJ2-2; a possible D gene is TRBD2 (5 bases). Germline V gives CDR1 SNHLY, CDR2 FYNNEI. The CDR3 consists of 15 residues. DNA for the CDR3: TGTGCATTAACCCGCCGGACTGTGAACACCGGGGAGCTGTTTTTT. Amino acid sequence: CALTRRTVNTGELFF.

The rearrangement links TRBV15 to TRBJ1-4; no clear D gene. Germline-derived CDR1 and CDR2 are LNHNV and YYDKDF (reference sequence). V was clipped by 0 bases and J by 13 bases, with 18 bases between them. This CDR3 is built from 15 residues. The CDR3 region has the DNA TGTGCCACCAGCAGAGATGGCCTCGGGGAGGTCGGACTGTTTTTT. Its protein product is CATSRDGLGEVGLFF.